A selection of T cell receptor beta chains follows, all from one sample in a study of shared clonotypes between healthy human individuals. Data came from immunoSEQ multiplex PCR; TCRdb stores just in-frame clones and leaves some out. This sample has around 510,000 clones, with about 96% found just once. Sequencing used naive CD4+ T cells sorted from blood. These receptor sequences come from a woman in her 30s in good health. CDR3s include the opening cysteine and the closing phenylalanine or tryptophan. Fields, in order: clone size, D gene, J gene, V gene, CDR3 DNA, CDR3 protein. D genes are given only for firm matches. Some rows mark clone size as missing; the rest say once, few, many or name a class of expanded clone.

size: NA; D: TRBD1; J: TRBJ1-5; V: TRBV5-8; DNA: TGTGCCAGCAGCTCGTTCACAGGGGGCGATCAGCCCCAGCATTTT; CDR3: CASSSFTGGDQPQHF
size: once; D: NA; J: TRBJ1-5; V: TRBV7-9; DNA: TGTGCCAGCAGTCCTGACATTCGCATCGATGGGAATCAGCCCCAGCATTTT; CDR3: CASSPDIRIDGNQPQHF
size: NA; D: NA; J: TRBJ2-5; V: TRBV7-9; DNA: TGTGCCAGCAGCCACAAAAGTGGGGTGGGAGAGACCCAGTACTTC; CDR3: CASSHKSGVGETQYF
size: NA; D: TRBD2; J: TRBJ2-2; V: TRBV11-3; DNA: TGTGCCAGCAGCCCACTAGCGGGAGATACCGGGGAGCTGTTTTTT; CDR3: CASSPLAGDTGELFF
size: NA; D: NA; J: TRBJ2-3; V: TRBV4-1; DNA: TGCGCCAGCAGCCAAGGATGGCGCGGGAAGGGGTTGGATACGCAGTATTTT; CDR3: CASSQGWRGKGLDTQYF
size: NA; D: NA; J: TRBJ2-7; V: TRBV29-1; DNA: TGCAGCGTTGCTAGGACCTACGAGCAGTACTTC; CDR3: CSVARTYEQYF
size: once; D: NA; J: TRBJ1-1; V: TRBV6-4; DNA: TGTGCCAGCAGTGACCTTAAAGGGACTGAAGCTTTCTTT; CDR3: CASSDLKGTEAFF
size: NA; D: NA; J: TRBJ1-2; V: TRBV28; DNA: TGTGCCAGCAGATACCAGGGTTTTGACTATGGCTACACCTTC; CDR3: CASRYQGFDYGYTF
size: NA; D: NA; J: TRBJ2-7; V: TRBV5-1; DNA: TGCGCCAGCAGCTTGATTGCAGGGAAAGAATCCTACGAGCAGTACTTC; CDR3: CASSLIAGKESYEQYF
size: NA; D: NA; J: TRBJ2-1; V: TRBV5-1; DNA: TGCGCCAGCAGCTTGGGGACAGAAAGGGATGAGCAGTTCTTC; CDR3: CASSLGTERDEQFF
size: NA; D: NA; J: TRBJ2-2; V: TRBV28; DNA: TGTGCCAGCAGTTCGATGACGGCCGGGGAGCTGTTTTTT; CDR3: CASSSMTAGELFF
size: NA; D: NA; J: TRBJ1-1; V: TRBV28; DNA: TGTGCCAGCAGCCTGGTACAGGTGAACACTGAAGCTTTCTTT; CDR3: CASSLVQVNTEAFF
size: NA; D: TRBD2; J: TRBJ2-1; V: TRBV5-1; DNA: TGCGCCAGCAGCTTGTTTCGTGGCGGGAGTCTCACCTACAATGAGCAGTTCTTC; CDR3: CASSLFRGGSLTYNEQFF
size: NA; D: NA; J: TRBJ2-3; V: TRBV29-1; DNA: TGCAGCGTTGAGAACGGGCAGCACAAGACCCTAGATACGCAGTATTTT; CDR3: CSVENGQHKTLDTQYF
size: NA; D: TRBD2; J: TRBJ2-1; V: TRBV2; DNA: TGTGCCAGCATGGGGGGGAGGGCCGACAATGAGCAGTTCTTC; CDR3: CASMGGRADNEQFF
size: NA; D: NA; J: TRBJ1-2; V: TRBV28; DNA: TGTGCCAGCAGTTTATCAGGGGCCTATGGCTACACCTTC; CDR3: CASSLSGAYGYTF
size: once; D: TRBD1; J: TRBJ2-4; V: TRBV19; DNA: TGTGCCAGTAGTATAACCGGACAGGGCTTAGCCAAAAACATTCAGTACTTC; CDR3: CASSITGQGLAKNIQYF
size: NA; D: TRBD2; J: TRBJ2-5; V: TRBV6-1; DNA: TGTGCCAGCAGTGAATCAAGACTAGCCTCAGGGGAGACCCAGTACTTC; CDR3: CASSESRLASGETQYF
size: NA; D: NA; J: TRBJ1-1; V: TRBV27; DNA: TGTGCCAGCAGTTGGACTATGAACACTGAAGCTTTCTTT; CDR3: CASSWTMNTEAFF
size: NA; D: TRBD2; J: TRBJ2-3; V: TRBV28; DNA: TGTGCCAGCAGTTTAGCGGGAGGGCCAGGGACAGATACGCAGTATTTT; CDR3: CASSLAGGPGTDTQYF
size: NA; D: NA; J: TRBJ1-4; V: TRBV28; DNA: TGTGCCAGCAGTTTATGGCAGCTTAATGAAAAACTGTTTTTT; CDR3: CASSLWQLNEKLFF
size: NA; D: NA; J: TRBJ2-3; V: TRBV25-1; DNA: TGTGCCAGCAGTGAATTCCGGCCGGACCACACAGATACGCAGTATTTT; CDR3: CASSEFRPDHTDTQYF
size: NA; D: TRBD2; J: TRBJ2-3; V: TRBV14; DNA: TGTGCCAGCAGCCAATGGACTAGCGCGACAGATACGCAGTATTTT; CDR3: CASSQWTSATDTQYF
size: NA; D: NA; J: TRBJ2-7; V: TRBV7-9; DNA: TGTGCCAGCAGCCCGGGGGCCCACTACGAGCAGTACTTC; CDR3: CASSPGAHYEQYF
size: NA; D: TRBD2; J: TRBJ2-7; V: TRBV29-1; DNA: TGCAGCGTTCAGGGACTAGCGGGAACCTACGAGCAGTACTTC; CDR3: CSVQGLAGTYEQYF